This note documents a single T cell receptor beta chain sequence. The data were taken from a study of blood T cell repertoires in COVID-19. Sequencing was performed with immunoSEQ multiplex PCR; in TCRdb, only in-frame clones are kept and a portion is missing. The sample includes approximately 180,000 clones, approximately 80% seen only once; the top ten take 6.5% to 8.5%. This CDR3 spans 17 amino acids. Germline V gene sequence: CDR1 MNHEY, CDR2 SMNVEV (reference sequence). V was cut by 2 bases and J by 8 bases, with 19 bases left in between. The sequence was collected from a middle-aged woman with COVID-19, enrolled during active disease. The material sequenced was peripheral blood. The chain recombines TRBV27 with TRBJ1-6; D gene unclear. CDR3 DNA sequence: TGTGCCAGCAGTTTAACCCCCAATCTTGGGAGGCATTCACCCCTCCACTTT. Its protein is CASSLTPNLGRHSPLHF.